This T cell receptor (beta chain) was retrieved from a study of lymphopenia after photon versus proton radiotherapy. Worth noting for this clone: The target antigen is unknown.

The protocol was immunoSEQ multiplex PCR, while the TCRdb copy is restricted to in-frame clones and leaves out a portion. The sample includes roughly 57,000 clones, around 82% of them seen just once. Findings and caveats of the study: Photon-treated patients lost naive T cells and TCR diversity; proton-treated stayed stable.

CDR3 length: 13 residues. Germline V lookup: CDR1 MNHEY, CDR2 SMNVEV (reference sequence). V was trimmed by 0 bases and J by 7 bases, leaving 7 bases between them. The chain is built from TRBV27 and TRBJ1-5; possibly TRBD1 for D (5 bases). This receptor was obtained from a man aged 45-65 years with gastric cancer. The sequences come from peripheral blood, collected from a patient treated with photon-based radiotherapy. CDR3 bases: TGTGCCAGCAGTTTATCGGGACTCCAGCCCCAGCATTTT. It is translated as CASSLSGLQPQHF.